The T cell receptor (beta chain) under discussion was sequenced for a study of cytomegalovirus exposure and HLA in healthy donors. Study information: It was reported in a later analysis that the approximately 120 validation repertoires used the same platform as the 666 first-cohort repertoires. Study-wide results and caveats: High sensitivity and specificity were reportedly achieved when the classifier diagnosed cytomegalovirus status. The tendency of first-cohort TCR clusters to co-occur in the 120 or so validation repertoires emerged from a later analysis. Specificity of a few CMV-associated chains for CMV antigens was verified in vitro.

Profiled with immunoSEQ multiplex PCR; TCRdb holds only in-frame clones, not every one. The table includes hundreds of thousands of clones, around 89% detected once. CDR1 is SGHDT, CDR2 YYEEEE, per germline. The CDR3 runs to 15 residues. The V segment lost 4 bases and the J segment 3 bases; nucleotides outside the gene matches: 6. As for this clone: The antigen is not known.

This clonotype was sampled from a woman aged 18-29 years in good health and CMV-seronegative. The chain is built from TRBV5-6 and TRBJ1-1; 10 bases map to TRBD1. Sample: PBMCs. The CDR3 region is CASSLRQGAYTEAFF. The CDR3 nucleotides read TGTGCCAGCAGCCTGCGACAGGGGGCCTACACTGAAGCTTTCTTT.